This record looks at one TCR beta chain sequence and its context. No cognate antigen has been identified for it. Nothing much larger sits one base from this clone, and base qualities are not available. The sample comes from a study of control samples from healthy donors and cancer patients (dated by TCRdb to 2020 to 2022). The CDR3 sequence holds 11 residues, the cysteine and phenylalanine included. Only the CDR3 portion is preserved as DNA: 33 bases, with reading frame beginning at the first base. V loses 0 bases of germline sequence and J loses 5 bases, and the interval between the two ends is 5 bases. The germline V gene (reference sequence) gives CDR1 as DFQATT and CDR2 as SNEGSKA. Library method: the immunoSEQ multiplex PCR assay. Drawn from immuneACCESS, this table holds only the in-frame rearrangements with V and J called that TCRdb kept. Clones are partly lost; checked studies trace under half to an unresolved V gene and leave the rest unexplained. Counted in this sample were almost 95,000 clones; just over 90% of them appeared once. The ten largest clones represent over 3% of the sample.

The sequence was obtained from a woman younger than 35 in good health. The sequenced sample was blood. Recombination linked TRBV20-1 to TRBJ2-7; the D gene is not confidently resolved. The DNA reads TGCAGTGCTAGAGATCGGAACGAGCAGTACTTC. This sequence encodes CSARDRNEQYF.